The rows below give T cell receptor beta chains drawn from one sample of a study of CD8+ T cells in alopecia areata. Measured with immunoSEQ multiplex PCR; TCRdb has only the in-frame clones, and not every one. Here the sample spans tens of thousands of clones, roughly 51% being singletons. The source material was NKG2D-high CD8+ T cells sorted from blood. These receptors were taken from a human donor with alopecia areata. Each CDR3 is given with its conserved first and last residue. Fields, in order: CDR3 length, D gene, V gene, J gene, clone size, CDR3 DNA, CDR3 protein. The D gene is left open where the match is weak. Size is stated for part of the rows, as once, few or many counts, or as a class when the clone is expanded.

length: 17
D: -
V: TRBV29-1
J: TRBJ2-1
size: -
DNA: TGCAGCGTTGTTGTCTGGACAGCTTCTTTCTCCTACAATGAGCAGTTCTTC
CDR3: CSVVVWTASFSYNEQFF

length: 11
D: -
V: TRBV5-1
J: TRBJ2-7
size: -
DNA: TGCGCCAGCAGCCGGGGCGGCGAGCAGTACTTC
CDR3: CASSRGGEQYF

length: 15
D: TRBD2
V: TRBV27
J: TRBJ2-2
size: -
DNA: TGTGCCAGCAGTTTAGTAGCGGGAGCCACCGGGGAGCTGTTTTTT
CDR3: CASSLVAGATGELFF

length: 13
D: TRBD2
V: TRBV2
J: TRBJ2-1
size: -
DNA: TGTGCCGGTTGGGGGACTATCGCCAATGAGCAGTTCTTC
CDR3: CAGWGTIANEQFF

length: 13
D: -
V: TRBV5-4
J: TRBJ2-2
size: -
DNA: TGTGCCAGCAGCTGGACGGAGACGGGGGAGCTGTTTTTT
CDR3: CASSWTETGELFF

length: 13
D: -
V: TRBV5-1
J: TRBJ2-7
size: few
DNA: TGCGCCAGCAGCTGGGGGACAAACTACGAGCAGTACTTC
CDR3: CASSWGTNYEQYF

length: 14
D: TRBD2
V: TRBV30
J: TRBJ2-1
size: once
DNA: TGCGCCTGGAGTGTACTGGGAGGGGCGTCGGAGCAGTTCTTC
CDR3: CAWSVLGGASEQFF

length: 14
D: -
V: TRBV7-6
J: TRBJ2-3
size: -
DNA: TGTGCCAGCAGCTCCACGGATAGTGAAGATACGCAGTATTTT
CDR3: CASSSTDSEDTQYF

length: 14
D: -
V: TRBV5-1
J: TRBJ2-3
size: -
DNA: TGCGCCAGCAGCTTGGGGCTAGACGAAGATACGCAGTATTTT
CDR3: CASSLGLDEDTQYF

length: 14
D: -
V: TRBV28
J: TRBJ1-1
size: few
DNA: TGTGCCAGCAGCCAGGGGCCAGGGGTTGGTGAAGCTTTCTTT
CDR3: CASSQGPGVGEAFF

length: 13
D: -
V: TRBV10-1
J: TRBJ2-1
size: -
DNA: TGCGCCAGCAGTGTAACAGTCAGGAATGAGCAGTTCTTC
CDR3: CASSVTVRNEQFF

length: 14
D: -
V: TRBV2
J: TRBJ1-3
size: -
DNA: TGTGCCAGCAGGGAAGAGACCTCTGGAAACACCATATATTTT
CDR3: CASREETSGNTIYF

length: 14
D: -
V: TRBV29-1
J: TRBJ2-1
size: -
DNA: TGCAGCGTTGACCCCCTGATGCGGACGAATGAGCAGTTCTTC
CDR3: CSVDPLMRTNEQFF

length: 11
D: -
V: TRBV4-1
J: TRBJ2-7
size: -
DNA: TGCGCCAGCAGCCAAGGTGACGAGCAGTACTTC
CDR3: CASSQGDEQYF

length: 14
D: -
V: TRBV30
J: TRBJ1-2
size: once
DNA: TGTGCCTGCCGCCGGGGGTTGGAGGTCTATGGCTACACCTTC
CDR3: CACRRGLEVYGYTF

length: 16
D: -
V: TRBV29-1
J: TRBJ2-1
size: few
DNA: TGCAGCGTTGAGGGGGGAATAGGATTCGCCTACAATGAGCAGTTCTTC
CDR3: CSVEGGIGFAYNEQFF

length: 13
D: -
V: TRBV25-1
J: TRBJ2-2
size: -
DNA: TGTGCCAGCAGCCGCGCGAACACCGGGGAGCTGTTTTTT
CDR3: CASSRANTGELFF

length: 15
D: -
V: TRBV27
J: TRBJ2-1
size: -
DNA: TGTGCCAGCAGTCATCGCTGGGTCGGGGGCCAGGGTCAGTTCTTC
CDR3: CASSHRWVGGQGQFF

length: 10
D: -
V: TRBV29-1
J: TRBJ2-7
size: few
DNA: TGCAGCGCCCTGACCGACGAGCAGTACTTC
CDR3: CSALTDEQYF

length: 13
D: TRBD1
V: TRBV29-1
J: TRBJ2-7
size: -
DNA: TGCAGCGTAGAACAGGGGGCCGCCTACGAGCAGTACTTC
CDR3: CSVEQGAAYEQYF

length: 13
D: -
V: TRBV28
J: TRBJ2-5
size: -
DNA: TGTGCCAGCAGTTTAGACGGGGGGCAGACCCAGTACTTC
CDR3: CASSLDGGQTQYF

length: 13
D: -
V: TRBV29-1
J: TRBJ2-1
size: -
DNA: TGCAGCGCCGGGACAGGTCGGGAGGGTGAGCAGTTCTTC
CDR3: CSAGTGREGEQFF

length: 12
D: -
V: TRBV2
J: TRBJ1-1
size: -
DNA: TGTGCCAGCAGTGCGATAGGCCGAGAAGCTTTCTTT
CDR3: CASSAIGREAFF

length: 15
D: -
V: TRBV29-1
J: TRBJ1-3
size: -
DNA: TGCAGCGTGATAGGGACCGGCGGATCTGGAAACACCATATATTTT
CDR3: CSVIGTGGSGNTIYF

length: 13
D: -
V: TRBV27
J: TRBJ2-2
size: once
DNA: TGTGCCAGCAGTTTTGGGAGCACCGGGGAGCTGTTTTTT
CDR3: CASSFGSTGELFF

length: 12
D: -
V: TRBV6-1
J: TRBJ1-2
size: -
DNA: TGTGCCAGCACCCTAGGGCGACAGAGCTACACCTTC
CDR3: CASTLGRQSYTF

length: 13
D: -
V: TRBV30
J: TRBJ2-1
size: -
DNA: TGTGCCTGGAGTACCTCTCCCTACAATGAGCAGTTCTTC
CDR3: CAWSTSPYNEQFF

length: 13
D: -
V: TRBV28
J: TRBJ1-1
size: few
DNA: TGTGCCAGCAGCCTCGGCGGGAACACTGAAGCTTTCTTT
CDR3: CASSLGGNTEAFF

length: 16
D: -
V: TRBV29-1
J: TRBJ2-6
size: -
DNA: TGCAGCGCGAGATTTGGGGGAGTTCCTGGGGCCAACGTCCTGACTTTC
CDR3: CSARFGGVPGANVLTF

length: 16
D: -
V: TRBV27
J: TRBJ1-5
size: few
DNA: TGTGCCAGCAGTCCCCTGGAGCCTAGGAGCAATCAGCCCCAGCATTTT
CDR3: CASSPLEPRSNQPQHF

length: 14
D: -
V: TRBV6-5
J: TRBJ1-5
size: -
DNA: TGTGCCAGTAGGGAGTTGGGGGGGAATCAGCCCCAGCATTTT
CDR3: CASRELGGNQPQHF

length: 11
D: TRBD1
V: TRBV20-1
J: TRBJ2-7
size: -
DNA: TGCAGTGCTGAGACAGGGAACGAGCAGTACTTC
CDR3: CSAETGNEQYF

length: 14
D: -
V: TRBV29-1
J: TRBJ2-3
size: few
DNA: TGCAGCGTTGTAATGAAGTCTAGCACAGATACGCAGTATTTT
CDR3: CSVVMKSSTDTQYF

length: 13
D: -
V: TRBV7-9
J: TRBJ2-7
size: few
DNA: TGTGCCAGCAGGCCCCAGGGAACCTACGAGCAGTACTTC
CDR3: CASRPQGTYEQYF

length: 12
D: -
V: TRBV27
J: TRBJ2-1
size: -
DNA: TGTGCCAGCAGGGTAGATAACAATGAGCAGTTCTTC
CDR3: CASRVDNNEQFF

length: 14
D: -
V: TRBV9
J: TRBJ1-2
size: -
DNA: TGTGCCAGCAGCGTAGGAGGAGGGTCTGGTGGCTACACCTTC
CDR3: CASSVGGGSGGYTF

length: 13
D: TRBD1
V: TRBV27
J: TRBJ2-7
size: -
DNA: TGTGCCAGCAGTTTAGGACAGGGAGTCGAGCAGTACTTC
CDR3: CASSLGQGVEQYF

length: 13
D: -
V: TRBV4-1
J: TRBJ2-7
size: -
DNA: TGCGCCAGCAGCCAAGTTGCTGCGGACGAGCAGTACTTC
CDR3: CASSQVAADEQYF

length: 15
D: -
V: TRBV7-2
J: TRBJ2-5
size: -
DNA: TGTGCCAGCAGCTTAGCCGGGAGTGGGGGAGAGACCCAGTACTTC
CDR3: CASSLAGSGGETQYF

length: 16
D: -
V: TRBV27
J: TRBJ1-6
size: -
DNA: TGTGCCAGCAGTTTCTCCTACGGGGGAGGGGATTCACCCCTCCACTTT
CDR3: CASSFSYGGGDSPLHF

length: 17
D: -
V: TRBV9
J: TRBJ1-2
size: -
DNA: TGTGCCAGCAGCGTCGGTCATGATCGGGGGCAAGAGATGGGCTACACCTTC
CDR3: CASSVGHDRGQEMGYTF

length: 14
D: TRBD1
V: TRBV7-9
J: TRBJ2-1
size: few
DNA: TGTGCCAGCAGTTCCGGACAGGGAAAGGATGAGCAGTTCTTC
CDR3: CASSSGQGKDEQFF

length: 15
D: -
V: TRBV9
J: TRBJ1-2
size: -
DNA: TGTGCCAGCAGGGGGACCGGGACGGAGAACTATGGCTACACCTTC
CDR3: CASRGTGTENYGYTF

length: 14
D: -
V: TRBV27
J: TRBJ2-2
size: -
DNA: TGTGCCAGCAGGGCGGACGTGTCTATCAGGGAGCTGTTTTTT
CDR3: CASRADVSIRELFF

length: 13
D: -
V: TRBV27
J: TRBJ2-5
size: -
DNA: TGTGCCAGCAGCCTTGGCGCGATAGAGACCCAGTACTTC
CDR3: CASSLGAIETQYF

length: 14
D: -
V: TRBV4-1
J: TRBJ2-2
size: -
DNA: TGCGCCAGCAGCCAAGATGAGCTGACCGGGGAGCTGTTTTTT
CDR3: CASSQDELTGELFF

length: 15
D: -
V: TRBV19
J: TRBJ1-1
size: many
DNA: TGTGCCAGTAGTGCTAACAGGGAGCAGGCTACTGAAGCTTTCTTT
CDR3: CASSANREQATEAFF

length: 16
D: -
V: TRBV7-2
J: TRBJ2-2
size: -
DNA: TGTGCCAGCAGCATACCCTGGGCGCTTTCGGACGGGGAGCTGTTTTTT
CDR3: CASSIPWALSDGELFF

length: 12
D: TRBD1
V: TRBV29-1
J: TRBJ2-1
size: -
DNA: TGCAGCGTTGTGCCGGGGACAGGTGAGCAGTTCTTC
CDR3: CSVVPGTGEQFF

length: 15
D: TRBD2
V: TRBV12-5
J: TRBJ2-1
size: few
DNA: TGTGCTAGTGCCGAGCGGGGGGGCCTTTTTGATGAGCAGTTCTTC
CDR3: CASAERGGLFDEQFF

length: 18
D: TRBD2
V: TRBV23-1
J: TRBJ2-2
size: few
DNA: TGCGCCAGCAGTCACCTGGGACTAGCGGGGGGGACCACCGGGGAGCTGTTTTTT
CDR3: CASSHLGLAGGTTGELFF

length: 19
D: -
V: TRBV28
J: TRBJ1-5
size: few
DNA: TGTGCCAGCAGTTCACCCTCCGACTTGACAGATCATAGCAATCAGCCCCAGCATTTT
CDR3: CASSSPSDLTDHSNQPQHF

length: 16
D: TRBD2
V: TRBV27
J: TRBJ2-3
size: -
DNA: TGTGCCAGCAGTTTATCGACTAGCGGGAACGGAGATACGCAGTATTTT
CDR3: CASSLSTSGNGDTQYF

length: 12
D: -
V: TRBV27
J: TRBJ2-3
size: -
DNA: TGTGCCAGCGCGACTGGGACAGATACGCAGTATTTT
CDR3: CASATGTDTQYF

length: 18
D: -
V: TRBV4-1
J: TRBJ1-1
size: -
DNA: TGCGCCAGCAGCCCTCCGCAACCGGGACCGCCGATGAACACTGAAGCTTTCTTT
CDR3: CASSPPQPGPPMNTEAFF

length: 13
D: -
V: TRBV28
J: TRBJ2-7
size: -
DNA: TGTGCCAGCAAGACGGGACATTCCTACGAGCAGTACTTC
CDR3: CASKTGHSYEQYF

length: 13
D: -
V: TRBV2
J: TRBJ2-5
size: -
DNA: TGTGCCACGGGGGGCCGGCTACAAGAGACCCAGTACTTC
CDR3: CATGGRLQETQYF